This record covers a single TCR beta chain. The germline V gene has CDR1 SGHTA and CDR2 FQGNSA. This CDR3 has 15 amino acids. Trimming stripped 5 bases from V and 5 bases from J, with 18 bases between. These data are taken from a study of T-cell reconstitution after alpha-beta-depleted transplantation in children. For TCRbeta, the library was prepared with unique molecular identifiers. TCRdb reprocessed the PCR reads via MiXCR and lists one record per CDR3 protein. The sample contains about 78,000 distinct CDR3 sequences, 13% to 15% of which appear only once. The sequence was obtained from a male patient between 2 and 9 years old who had a stem cell transplant for acute lymphoblastic leukemia, so the T cells may come from the graft donor. The material sequenced was PBMCs, mostly from graft donor cells, taken 180 days after TCRalphabeta/CD19-depleted stem cell transplant. This chain joins TRBV7-2 and TRBJ2-5; D is undetermined. CDR3 DNA: TGTGCCAGCAGCCCACACACCCTTATCCAGGAGACCCAGTACTTC. Translated, it gives CASSPHTLIQETQYF.